The present TCR beta chain was sequenced within a study of immune evolution from preneoplasia to lung adenocarcinoma (dated by TCRdb to the early 2020s). Regarding the study in general: HLA loss of heterozygosity was found in approximately 7% of AIS, roughly 16% of MIA and roughly 30% of ADC lesions, and in no AAH lesions. It was reported in the study that roughly 100 samples were used for TCR sequencing. TCR sequencing data were obtained from more than 45 patients. The study profiled immune contexture across lung adenocarcinoma precursors and invasive adenocarcinoma using immune gene expression, TCR sequencing and multiplex immunofluorescence. Sample size was based on specimen availability rather than a prior power calculation. Whole exome sequencing and methylation data from the same cohort of nodules were integrated with the immune data. POLYSOLVER was used to infer Class I HLA alleles from exome data, and LOHHLA was used to detect allele-specific HLA loss. Resected precursor lesions (AAH, AIS, MIA) and invasive adenocarcinomas were compared against paired morphologically normal lung tissue. In total, the cohort included 50 or so patients with pulmonary nodules, all of whom underwent surgical resection. Beyond this particular receptor, the publication reports: The findings reflected association rather than direct causation, and larger cohorts with long-term follow-up and longitudinal biopsies were considered necessary. T cell clonality was highest in KRAS-mutant nodules compared with EGFR-mutant or double wild-type lesions. Normal lung showed the highest clonality, whereas later-stage lesions appeared to have higher T cell density and diversity but lower clonality. Because every patient came from Japan and China, how well the results apply to Western populations was uncertain. Top T cell clone frequencies were highest in normal lung and appeared to decrease progressively from AAH through AIS, MIA and invasive adenocarcinoma.

Notes on this clone: The antigen this receptor binds is unknown. No base-level quality is on record; no much larger clone is a single base apart.

Resection was performed on patients in Japan or China between the mid-2010s and the late 2010s. Two lung cancer pathologists independently confirmed the histologic diagnosis of each case on H&E slides. Premalignant or tumor cells were enriched for nucleic acid extraction by macro-dissection performed after pathologic assessment. DNA was isolated from FFPE tissue using the AllPrep DNA/RNA FFPE Kit. Trimming costs V 1 base and J 8 bases, and their ends lie 6 bases apart. The CDR3 has 12 amino acids, counting the end cysteine and phenylalanine. The read is trimmed to its CDR3 DNA, 36 bases read in frame from base 1. The germline V gene encodes CDR1 SGHTA and CDR2 FQGNSA. Using the immunoSEQ hsTCRbeta Kit, TCR beta CDR3 regions were sequenced from DNA. For the original study's pipeline: TCR sequencing data were analysed with the ImmunoSEQ Analyzer. T cell clonality was defined as 1 minus Pielou's evenness, as computed on productive rearrangements. The inverse Simpson index, applied to productive templates, was used to measure T cell diversity. T cell density was defined as TCR beta template counts normalized to usable DNA, with usable DNA estimated by amplification and sequencing of housekeeping genes. Two-sided Kruskal-Wallis tests were used to compare TCR metrics between histologic stages. TCRdb re-hosts the immuneACCESS table, in-frame sequences only. Its copies lack some clones; in the studies checked, an unresolved V gene accounts for under half of them, and the cause for the rest is not known. The V and J calls and clone size come from that table; D and trimming were worked out from the DNA. A total of fewer than 6,000 clones appear in this sample, about 82% of them only once. The top ten clonotypes cover 10% to 11% of the sample.

The specimen was FFPE minimally invasive lung adenocarcinoma tissue. Taken with the paper, the label for cell subset or site translates to: micro-invasive lung adenocarcinoma (MIA). The TCR originated in a person aged 55-79 years with lung adenocarcinoma. The rearrangement joined TRBV7-2 to TRBJ2-1; there is no confident call for the D gene. Here is the DNA: TGTGCCAGCAGCTTAGGCTTCGATGAGCAGTTCTTC. This translates into CASSLGFDEQFF. Reference TRBV7-2 and TRBJ2-1 genes cover what lies past the CDR3, so the full variable domain is GAGVSQSPSNKVTEKGKDVELRCDPISGHTALYWYRQSLGQGLEFLIYFQGNSAPDKSGLPSDRFSAERTGGSVSTLTIQRTQQEDSAVYLCASSLGFDEQFFGPGTRLTVL.